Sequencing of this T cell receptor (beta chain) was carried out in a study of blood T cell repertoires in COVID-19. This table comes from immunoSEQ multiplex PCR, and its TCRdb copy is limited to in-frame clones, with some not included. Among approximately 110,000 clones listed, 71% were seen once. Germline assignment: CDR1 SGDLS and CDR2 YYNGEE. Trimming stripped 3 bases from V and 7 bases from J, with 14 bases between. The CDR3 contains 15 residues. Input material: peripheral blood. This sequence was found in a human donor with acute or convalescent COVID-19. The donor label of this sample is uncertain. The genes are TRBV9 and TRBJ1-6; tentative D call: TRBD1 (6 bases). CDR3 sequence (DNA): TGTGCCAGCAGCGCCCCGCAGGGGTACAATTCACCCCTCCACTTT. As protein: CASSAPQGYNSPLHF.